Sequencing of this T cell receptor beta chain was carried out in a study of T cells in Graves' hyperthyroidism and ophthalmopathy. On the study more broadly: It was at initial diagnosis, before any treatment, that peripheral blood was collected. Study findings and constraints: From stable hyperthyroidism, ophthalmopathy was set apart by a 13 V-J model. Most thyroid clonotypes that were expanded above 0.001 also turned up in blood.

Germline CDR1 SNHLY, CDR2 FYNNEI. V trimming: 2 bases; J trimming: 5 bases; junction bases outside the gene matches: 4. This CDR3 contains 15 residues. It was RNA transcripts that yielded the amplified TCR beta CDR3 regions. Initially, a first-round RT-PCR of the TCR CDR3 employed the HTBI primer set. A single record per CDR3 protein comes from TCRdb applying MiXCR to the multiplex PCR reads. The sample shows fewer than 650,000 distinct CDR3 sequences, 13% to 15% of them seen only once. This clonotype came up once. Its antigen is still unknown. PBMCs came from around 9.7 ml fresh peripheral blood. This clonotype was obtained from a woman between 18 and 30 years old with Graves' ophthalmopathy. The material sequenced was blood. The chain combines TRBV2 with TRBJ2-7; 12 positions agree with TRBD1. The CDR3 bases are TGTGCCAGCAGTGAATGGGACAGGGGGCACCACGAGCAGTACTTC. Translating gives CASSEWDRGHHEQYF.